Listed here are 7 T cell receptor beta chains from one sample, sequenced in a study of blood T cell repertoires in COVID-19. TCRdb keeps only in-frame clones here, not all; method: immunoSEQ multiplex PCR. This table has 210,000 or so clones, 80% to 90% appearing once. The sample was peripheral blood. Every receptor here comes from a man aged 25 to 40 with COVID-19, enrolled during active disease.

This rearrangement joins TRBV29-1 to TRBJ1-2; D unclear. The CDR3 runs 13 residues. Trimming took 4 bases from V and 1 from J, leaving 10 bases between them. Germline V CDR1 and CDR2: SQVTM, ANQGSEA. CDR3 in amino acids: CSVVLRGNYGYTF. The CDR3 DNA sequence: TGCAGCGTTGTTCTGCGGGGTAACTATGGCTACACCTTC.

DNA for the CDR3: TGTGCCAGCTCAATCGGGGAGTACGAGCAGTACTTC. Translation: CASSIGEYEQYF. The chain has TRBV18 and TRBJ2-7; the D gene is possibly TRBD2 (5 bases). Trimming shortened V by 5 bases and J by 4 bases, and 9 bases separated the two germline ends. CDR3 length equals 12 residues. The germline V gene has CDR1 KGHSH and CDR2 LQKENI.

The chain recombines TRBV18 with TRBJ2-2, with 10 positions matching TRBD1. Germline V gene lookup returns CDR1 KGHSH and CDR2 LQKENI. CDR3 length: 16 amino acids. J was trimmed by 5 bases and V by 0 bases; bases with no gene match: 3. CDR3 protein: CASSPPWGQGTGELFF. Here the CDR3 DNA reads TGTGCCAGCTCACCACCGTGGGGACAGGGGACCGGGGAGCTGTTTTTT.

A single count supports this clone. DNA for the CDR3: TGTGCCAGCAGCTTACGGCAAGGGACAGGGCTCTACGAGCAGTACTTC. It codes for CASSLRQGTGLYEQYF. This chain connects TRBV7-2 to TRBJ2-7; 9 positions agree with TRBD1. CDR1 is SGHTA and CDR2 is FQGNSA in the germline V gene. The CDR3 has 16 residues. V was pared by 2 bases and J by 3 bases, with 8 bases of the junction left unmatched.

This clone has just one count. The genes are TRBV4-3 and TRBJ1-1; possibly TRBD1 for D (6 bases). Trimming took 1 base from V and 4 from J, leaving 13 bases between them. This CDR3 has 15 amino acids. CDR1 LGHNA and CDR2 YSLEER come from the germline V gene. This chain's CDR3 is CASSQGAGGATEAFF. In nucleotides, the CDR3 is TGCGCCAGCAGCCAAGGGGCCGGGGGGGCCACTGAAGCTTTCTTT.

A single count supports this clone. The V and J genes are TRBV5-4 and TRBJ1-6, with D uncertain. The CDR3 runs 14 residues. V was shortened by 0 bases and J by 6 bases, with 7 bases between the two germline ends. Germline values: CDR1 SGHNT, CDR2 YYREEE (reference sequence). The CDR3 DNA is TGTGCCAGCAGCTTGGGGCAGATTAATTCACCCCTCCACTTT. It specifies CASSLGQINSPLHF.

The chain employs TRBV7-8 and TRBJ2-7; D is unresolved. V was clipped by 4 bases and J by 0 bases, with 16 bases between them. The length of the CDR3 is 16 residues. Germline V lookup: CDR1 SGHVS, CDR2 FQNEAQ. CDR3 loop: CASSYAGWINSYEQYF. CDR3 coding DNA: TGTGCCAGCAGCTATGCCGGGTGGATCAACTCCTACGAGCAGTACTTC.